This T cell receptor beta chain comes out of a study of blood T cell repertoires in COVID-19. On the study more broadly: Samples came from the United States, Italy and Spain, spanning acute and convalescent COVID-19. Nucleic acid was either cDNA or gDNA, and it came from T cells, B-cell-depleted T cells, or PBMCs.

In the study's own analysis: Amplifying reference gene primers gave estimates of nucleated cell counts. Only in-frame clones appear in the TCRdb table, and some are missing; sequencing was by immunoSEQ multiplex PCR. V and J calls and clone size are those listed in that table; D and trimming were worked out from the DNA. The sample contains about 140,000 clones, about nine tenths of which appear only once. In germline, CDR1 is SGHTA, CDR2 FQGTGA. This CDR3 has 13 residues. V was cut by 5 bases and J by 7 bases, with 14 bases left in between. The V call is TRBV7-3, the J call TRBJ1-2; D not resolved. The TCR was taken from a human donor in a cohort sampled during active COVID-19. Sequences were obtained from peripheral blood. This chain's CDR3 is CASSLPGGFGYTF. As DNA, the CDR3 is TGTGCCAGCAGCCTCCCCGGCGGGTTTGGCTACACCTTC.